A selection of T cell receptor beta chains follows, all from one sample in a study of ipilimumab plus nivolumab after autologous stem cell transplantation. Repertoires were generated with immunoSEQ multiplex PCR, while TCRdb's copy carries only in-frame clones and drops some. Of about 6,300 clones in the sample, 75% to 90% are singletons; the top ten hold roughly 5%. The sequencing here drew on PBMCs, taken in a trial of ipilimumab plus nivolumab as post-transplant consolidation. The receptor source for this set is a female donor with multiple myeloma. Each CDR3 is given with its conserved first and last residue. D genes are given only for firm matches. Clone size, where shown, is once, few, many, or a class for clones that have expanded.

cdr3_length clone_size d_call j_call v_call cdr3_nt cdr3_aa
14 . TRBD2 TRBJ2-1 TRBV4-2 TGTGCCAGCAGCCCCCCCTCCGGGACTAGCGAGCAGTTCTTC CASSPPSGTSEQFF
16 once TRBD1 TRBJ2-7 TRBV23-1 TGCGCCAGCAGTCAATCGTCGAGACAGGGTTTCTACGAGCAGTACTTC CASSQSSRQGFYEQYF
15 once . TRBJ2-6 TRBV7-6 TGTGCCAGCAGCCCGGGGACCTCTGGGGCCAACGTCCTGACTTTC CASSPGTSGANVLTF
14 once . TRBJ1-1 TRBV7-2 TGTGCCAGCAGCCTGAACGGCTTTAACACTGAAGCTTTCTTT CASSLNGFNTEAFF
13 . . TRBJ1-5 TRBV11-2 TGTGCCAGCAGCTTCAAAGGGGATCAGCCCCAGCATTTT CASSFKGDQPQHF
15 . . TRBJ1-3 TRBV5-1 TGCGCCAGCAGCACCGACAGCCCCGAGGGAAACACCATATATTTT CASSTDSPEGNTIYF
15 . TRBD2 TRBJ2-1 TRBV28 TGTGCCAGCCCCCCTACGGGAGGGGTCAGGGATGAGCAGTTCTTC CASPPTGGVRDEQFF
15 . TRBD1 TRBJ1-1 TRBV18 TGTGCCAGCTCGCCCAACAGGGGGTTCCGACATGAAGCTTTCTTT CASSPNRGFRHEAFF
15 once TRBD1 TRBJ1-5 TRBV19 TGTGCCAGTAGTATTGGTGGGACAGGGATTACGCCCCAGCATTTT CASSIGGTGITPQHF
15 . . TRBJ2-7 TRBV28 TGTGCCAGCAGTTTATACTCGGGAGAGTTCGACGAGCAGTACTTC CASSLYSGEFDEQYF
16 . . TRBJ2-3 TRBV6-4 TGTGCCAGCAGTGAAGTAGCGGAGCCAAGGGCAGATACGCAGTATTTT CASSEVAEPRADTQYF
15 . TRBD1 TRBJ2-2 TRBV9 TGTGCCAGCAGCGCCGGGACAGGGAACACCGGGGAGCTGTTTTTT CASSAGTGNTGELFF
14 . . TRBJ1-1 TRBV2 TGTGCCAGCACCCGACTCCCCTTGAGCACTGAAGCTTTCTTT CASTRLPLSTEAFF
16 . . TRBJ1-5 TRBV19 TGTGCCAGTACCGGGCAGCTACTTTATAGCAATCAGCCCCAGCATTTT CASTGQLLYSNQPQHF
15 . TRBD1 TRBJ1-2 TRBV27 TGTGCCAGCAGTTCCACTCAGGGGGCTATCTATGGCTACACCTTC CASSSTQGAIYGYTF
13 . . TRBJ2-3 TRBV14 TGTGCCAGCAGCCAATCGGTCAGCAATACGCAGTATTTT CASSQSVSNTQYF
15 . TRBD1 TRBJ1-4 TRBV15 TGTGCCGCAGGGGGGGTATCCCAGGCGAATGAAAAACTGTTTTTT CAAGGVSQANEKLFF
14 . TRBD1 TRBJ1-5 TRBV27 TGTGCCAGCAGTTCCGGGACAGGGAATCAACCCCAGCATTTT CASSSGTGNQPQHF
14 few . TRBJ2-7 TRBV29-1 TGCAGCGTTGAAAGTGGGCAAGCCTCCTACGAGCAGTACTTC CSVESGQASYEQYF